The T cell receptor (beta chain) under discussion was sequenced for a study of human T cells and chemical hapten exposure (dated by TCRdb to about 2021). The study in broad terms: For sensitization, 2% DPC in acetone was applied to a roughly 2 cm by roughly 2 cm area of upper inner arm skin. Throughout the roughly 26-week study period, patients were also given weekly therapeutic DPC doses on the scalp. Peripheral blood TCR repertoire changes were tracked in vivo in alopecia patients during primary and secondary sensitization to the hapten diphenylcyclopropenone (DPC). Libraries were pooled for sequencing, and per-sample TCR yields varied mainly because of small differences in library volumes within the pool. Blood was sampled from patients pre-sensitization (week 0) and at 2, 6 and about 24 weeks after DPC sensitization. For TCR sequencing, blood came from over 25 alopecia patients at anywhere from one to four time points (pre-sensitization, 2, 6 and 24 weeks). Patch tests used Finn chambers with 0.01% DPC on the upper back, scored after 6 days by International Contact Dermatitis Research Group standards. Most of the patients in the cohort were female, and the cohort covered alopecia areata with under or over 50% scalp involvement, alopecia totalis and alopecia universalis.

V lost 3 bases and J lost 0 bases; the stretch between them is 11 bases long. Based on the germline V gene, the CDR1 and CDR2 sequences are KGHSH and LQKENI. Measured from the cysteine to the phenylalanine, the CDR3 is 16 residues long. Only CDR3 DNA remains: 48 bases, in frame from the first base. The paper as a whole reports these results and caveats: A positive correlation was found between the number of PT1 expanded TCRs and patch test score, with significance reached at thresholds 8, 16 and 32 but not 4. Repeated subsampling changed both the strength of the expansion versus patch-test correlation and the threshold at which that correlation became significant. Alopecia, a presumed autoimmune disease, was present in all patients, so the immune response of the patients might differ from that of healthy individuals. Compared with pre-sensitization or healthy control sets, expanded TCRs formed significantly more large CDR3 similarity clusters, which is consistent with antigen-driven responses. DPC sensitization did not change how many TCRs were above 1 in 1000 frequency, and no evidence was found of alterations in global repertoire structure.

Libraries were made using RACE. Sequencing took place on a NextSeq 500. During library preparation, unique molecular identifiers were attached to individual cDNA molecules so that TCRs could be counted quantitatively and reproducibly. Both TCR alpha and TCR beta chains were sequenced from each blood RNA sample. The original pipeline was this. The median number of TCRs per sample was roughly 98,000, ranging from about 23,224 to 700,000. V, J and CDR3 annotation of the TCR reads was carried out using the Decombinator software suite. To make PS versus PT1 abundance plots, every sample was subsampled to the same number of TCRs (28,000). TCRs were defined as expanded if absent before sensitization and observed at least eight times at the 2-week time point. TCRdb trimmed public reads at Q25 via fastp, called clones via MiXCR and kept in-frame beta chains. Under each unique CDR3 protein, matching rows form one entry showing the most common genes and DNA. TCRdb's processing, not the authors' own work, is the source of the V and J calls. This sample has some 99,000 distinct CDR3 sequences in its table, and 9.2% of those were observed once. The ten largest clones capture approximately 3% of the sample.

Taken with the paper, the label for time point translates to: patch test 2, 6 weeks after DPC sensitization. In the paper's terms, the treatment or condition label means: therapeutic diphenylcyclopropenone sensitization with weekly scalp DPC. At each patch-test visit, blood was drawn before the patch test was applied. To be eligible, patients had to be aged 18 to 70, diagnosed with alopecia and judged suitable for DPC therapy, while pregnant patients were excluded. Total RNA was isolated from unfractionated whole blood collected in Tempus Blood RNA tubes. This clonotype was counted many times. Its antigen specificity is not known. Base qualities are not recorded, but no much larger clone differs from it by a single base.

The source was whole blood, collected in connection with sensitization to the hapten diphenylcyclopropenone (DPC). The chain links TRBV18 with TRBJ1-4; no D gene can be assigned with confidence. The clonotype comes from a woman aged 40 to 50 with alopecia areata. Some clones in this sample may be carry-over from other donors' samples. This receptor carries the CDR3 CASSPMVGATNEKLFF. The DNA sequence is given as TGTGCCAGCTCACCGATGGTAGGCGCAACTAATGAAAAACTGTTTTTT.